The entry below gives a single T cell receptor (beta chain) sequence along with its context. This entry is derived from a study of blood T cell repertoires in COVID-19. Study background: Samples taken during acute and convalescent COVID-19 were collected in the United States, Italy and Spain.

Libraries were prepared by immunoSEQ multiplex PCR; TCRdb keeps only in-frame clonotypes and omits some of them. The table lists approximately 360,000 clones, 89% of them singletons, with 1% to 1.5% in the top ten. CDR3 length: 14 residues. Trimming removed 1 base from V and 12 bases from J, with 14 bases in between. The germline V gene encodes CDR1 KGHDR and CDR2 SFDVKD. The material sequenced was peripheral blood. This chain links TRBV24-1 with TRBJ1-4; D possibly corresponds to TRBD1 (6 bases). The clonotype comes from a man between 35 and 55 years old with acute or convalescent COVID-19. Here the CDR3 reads CATSDLGDKGELFF. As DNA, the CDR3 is TGTGCCACCAGTGATTTAGGGGACAAAGGGGAACTGTTTTTT.